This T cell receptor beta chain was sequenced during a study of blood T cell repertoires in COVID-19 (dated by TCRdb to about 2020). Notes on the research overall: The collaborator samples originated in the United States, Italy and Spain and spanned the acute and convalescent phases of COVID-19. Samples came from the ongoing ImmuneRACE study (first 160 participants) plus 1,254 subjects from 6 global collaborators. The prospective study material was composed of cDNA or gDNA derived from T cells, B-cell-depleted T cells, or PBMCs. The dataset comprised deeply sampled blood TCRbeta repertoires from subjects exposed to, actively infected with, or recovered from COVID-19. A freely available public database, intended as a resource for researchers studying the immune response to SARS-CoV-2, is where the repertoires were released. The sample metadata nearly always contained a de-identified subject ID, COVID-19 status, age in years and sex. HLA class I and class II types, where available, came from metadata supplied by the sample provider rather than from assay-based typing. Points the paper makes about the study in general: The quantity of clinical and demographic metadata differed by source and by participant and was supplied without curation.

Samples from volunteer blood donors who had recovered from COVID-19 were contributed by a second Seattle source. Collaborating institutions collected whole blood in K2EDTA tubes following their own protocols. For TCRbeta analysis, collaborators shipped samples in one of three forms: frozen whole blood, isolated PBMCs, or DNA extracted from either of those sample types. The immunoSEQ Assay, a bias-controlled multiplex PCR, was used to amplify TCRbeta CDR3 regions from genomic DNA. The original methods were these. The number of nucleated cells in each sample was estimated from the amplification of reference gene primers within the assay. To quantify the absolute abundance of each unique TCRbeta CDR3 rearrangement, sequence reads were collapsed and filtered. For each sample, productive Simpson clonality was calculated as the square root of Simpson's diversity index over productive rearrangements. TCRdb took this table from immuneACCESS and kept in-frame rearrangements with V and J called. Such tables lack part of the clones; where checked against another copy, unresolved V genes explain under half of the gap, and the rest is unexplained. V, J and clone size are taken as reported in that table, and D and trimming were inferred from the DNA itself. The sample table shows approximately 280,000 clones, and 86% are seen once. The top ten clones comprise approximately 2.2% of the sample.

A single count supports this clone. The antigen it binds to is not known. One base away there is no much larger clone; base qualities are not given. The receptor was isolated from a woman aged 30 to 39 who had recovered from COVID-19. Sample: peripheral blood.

In nucleotide form, the sequence is TGCGCCAGCAGCCAAGATCTTCCAGTCACCGGGGAGCTGTTTTTT. Translation gives CASSQDLPVTGELFF. The chain is made from TRBV4-1 and TRBJ2-2; the D gene lacks a confident call. The CDR3 numbers 15 residues from cysteine through phenylalanine. Left in the record is the CDR3 DNA by itself, 45 bases read in frame from the first base. Relative to germline, V is 0 bases shorter and J is 4 bases shorter, with 9 bases between their ends. Reading the germline V gene gives CDR1 MGHRA and CDR2 YSYEKL.